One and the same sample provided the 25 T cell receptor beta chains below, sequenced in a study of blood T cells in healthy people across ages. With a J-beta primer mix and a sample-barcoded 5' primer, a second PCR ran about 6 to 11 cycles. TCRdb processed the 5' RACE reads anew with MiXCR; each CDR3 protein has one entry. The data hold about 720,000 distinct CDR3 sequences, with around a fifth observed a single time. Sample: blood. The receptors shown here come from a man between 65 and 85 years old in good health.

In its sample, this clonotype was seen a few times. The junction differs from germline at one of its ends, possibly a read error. The CDR3 spells CASSLSSVPSF. CDR3 in DNA: TGTGCCAGCAGCTTATCTTCTGTTCCCTCCTTC. This chain uses TRBV7-9 with TRBJ2-5; D gene uncertain. Germline assignment: CDR1 SEHNR and CDR2 FQNEAQ (reference sequence). This CDR3 has 11 residues.

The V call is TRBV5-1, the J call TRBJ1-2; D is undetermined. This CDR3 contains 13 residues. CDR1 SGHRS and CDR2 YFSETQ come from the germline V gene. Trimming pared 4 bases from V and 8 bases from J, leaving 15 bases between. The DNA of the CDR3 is TGCGCCAGCAGCCCCGGGGATCTGGAGGGCTACACCTTC. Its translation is CASSPGDLEGYTF. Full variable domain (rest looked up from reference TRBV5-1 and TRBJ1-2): KAGVTQTPRYLIKTRGQQVTLSCSPISGHRSVSWYQQTPGQGLQFLFEYFSETQRNKGNFPGRFSGRQFSNSRSEMNVSTLELGDSALYLCASSPGDLEGYTFGSGTRLTVV.

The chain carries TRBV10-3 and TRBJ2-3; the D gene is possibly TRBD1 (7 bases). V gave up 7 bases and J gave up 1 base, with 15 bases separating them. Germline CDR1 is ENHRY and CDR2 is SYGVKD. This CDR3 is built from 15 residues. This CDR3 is CAITKGASGTDTQYF. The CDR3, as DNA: TGTGCCATCACCAAGGGGGCTAGCGGCACAGATACGCAGTATTTT.

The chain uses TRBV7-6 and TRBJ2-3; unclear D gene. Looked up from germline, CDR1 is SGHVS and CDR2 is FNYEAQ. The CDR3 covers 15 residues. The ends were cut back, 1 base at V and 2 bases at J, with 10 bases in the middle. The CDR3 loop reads CASSLVGDPTDTQYF. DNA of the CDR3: TGTGCCAGCAGCTTAGTCGGTGACCCCACAGATACGCAGTATTTT.

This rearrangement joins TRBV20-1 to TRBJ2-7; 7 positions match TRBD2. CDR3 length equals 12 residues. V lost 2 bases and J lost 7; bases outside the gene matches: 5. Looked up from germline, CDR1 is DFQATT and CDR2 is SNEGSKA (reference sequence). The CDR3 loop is CSARFPAGEQYV. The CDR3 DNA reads TGCAGTGCTAGATTCCCAGCGGGGGAGCAGTACGTC.

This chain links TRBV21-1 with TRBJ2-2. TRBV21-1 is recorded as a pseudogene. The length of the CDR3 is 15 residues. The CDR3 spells CASSTGVPDTGELFF. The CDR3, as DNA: TGTGCCAGCAGCACAGGGGTACCCGACACCGGGGAGCTGTTTTTT.

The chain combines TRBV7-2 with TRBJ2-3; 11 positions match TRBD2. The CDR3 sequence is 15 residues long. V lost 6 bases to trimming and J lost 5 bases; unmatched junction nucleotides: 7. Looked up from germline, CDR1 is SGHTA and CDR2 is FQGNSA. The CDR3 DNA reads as TGTGCCAGCAGACTAACTAGCGGGAGAGTAGATACGCAGTATTTT. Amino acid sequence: CASRLTSGRVDTQYF. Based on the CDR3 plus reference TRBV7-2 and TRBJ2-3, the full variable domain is GAGVSQSPSNKVTEKGKDVELRCDPISGHTALYWYRQSLGQGLEFLIYFQGNSAPDKSGLPSDRFSAERTGGSVSTLTIQRTQQEDSAVYLCASRLTSGRVDTQYFGPGTRLTVL.

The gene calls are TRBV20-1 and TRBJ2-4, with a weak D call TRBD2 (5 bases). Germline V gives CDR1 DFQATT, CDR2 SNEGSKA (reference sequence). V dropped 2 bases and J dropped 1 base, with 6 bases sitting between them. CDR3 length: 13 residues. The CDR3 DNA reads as TGCAGTGCTAGACGGGGTGCCAAAAACATTCAGTACTTC. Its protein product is CSARRGAKNIQYF.

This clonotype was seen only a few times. The CDR3 protein is CASSLSTLQETQYF. In nucleotides, the CDR3 is TGCGCCAGCAGCTTGTCCACGCTCCAAGAGACCCAGTACTTC. The chain employs TRBV5-1 and TRBJ2-5; D not certain. The CDR3 has 14 residues. Per germline, CDR1 SGHRS and CDR2 YFSETQ. The V gene lost 1 base and the J gene lost 1 base, with 8 bases spanning the gap. Together with reference TRBV5-1 and TRBJ2-5, the CDR3 gives the full variable domain: KAGVTQTPRYLIKTRGQQVTLSCSPISGHRSVSWYQQTPGQGLQFLFEYFSETQRNKGNFPGRFSGRQFSNSRSEMNVSTLELGDSALYLCASSLSTLQETQYFGPGTRLLVL.

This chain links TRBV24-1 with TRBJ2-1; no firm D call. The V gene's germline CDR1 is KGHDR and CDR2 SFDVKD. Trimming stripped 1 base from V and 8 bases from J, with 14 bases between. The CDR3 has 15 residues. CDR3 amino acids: CATSDFGRYEDEQFF. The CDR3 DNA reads TGTGCCACCAGTGATTTTGGCAGGTACGAGGATGAGCAGTTCTTC.

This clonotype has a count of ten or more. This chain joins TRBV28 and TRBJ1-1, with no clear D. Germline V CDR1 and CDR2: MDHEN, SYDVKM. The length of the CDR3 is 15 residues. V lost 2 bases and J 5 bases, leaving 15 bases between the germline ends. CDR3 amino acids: CASSLEVPVGTEAFF. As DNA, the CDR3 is TGTGCCAGCAGTTTAGAGGTGCCAGTCGGGACTGAAGCTTTCTTT.

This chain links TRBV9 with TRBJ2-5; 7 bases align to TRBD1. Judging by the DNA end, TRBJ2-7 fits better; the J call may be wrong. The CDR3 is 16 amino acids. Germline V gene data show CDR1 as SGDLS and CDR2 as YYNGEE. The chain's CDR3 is CASSVGSLGGYYEQYF. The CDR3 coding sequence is TGTGCCAGCAGCGTAGGAAGCCTAGGGGGCTACTACGAGCAGTACTTC.

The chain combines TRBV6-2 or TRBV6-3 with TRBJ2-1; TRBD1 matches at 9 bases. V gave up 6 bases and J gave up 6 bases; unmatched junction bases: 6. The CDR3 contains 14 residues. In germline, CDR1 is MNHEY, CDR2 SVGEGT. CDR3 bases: TGTGCCAGCAGCAAAAACAGGGGGCTCAATGAGCAGTTCTTC. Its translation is CASSKNRGLNEQFF.

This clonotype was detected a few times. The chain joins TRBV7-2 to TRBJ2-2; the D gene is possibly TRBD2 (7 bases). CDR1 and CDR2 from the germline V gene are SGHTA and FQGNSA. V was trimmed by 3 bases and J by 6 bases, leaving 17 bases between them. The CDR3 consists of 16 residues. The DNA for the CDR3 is TGTGCCAGCAGCTTTGCGGGGGCCCTAACCGCCGGGGAGCTGTTTTTT. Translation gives CASSFAGALTAGELFF.

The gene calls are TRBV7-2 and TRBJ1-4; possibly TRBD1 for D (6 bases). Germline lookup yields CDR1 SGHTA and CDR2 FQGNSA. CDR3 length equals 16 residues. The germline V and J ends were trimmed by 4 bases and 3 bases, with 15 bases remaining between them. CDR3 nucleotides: TGTGCCAGCAGCTCAAGAGGGGGATTGGCTAATGAAAAACTGTTTTTT. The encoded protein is CASSSRGGLANEKLFF.

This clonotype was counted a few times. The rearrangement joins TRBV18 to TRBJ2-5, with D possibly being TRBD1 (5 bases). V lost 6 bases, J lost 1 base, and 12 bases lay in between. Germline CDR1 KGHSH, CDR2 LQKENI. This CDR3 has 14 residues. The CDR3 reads CASSPMTAQETQYF. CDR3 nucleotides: TGTGCCAGCTCCCCTATGACAGCCCAAGAGACCCAGTACTTC.

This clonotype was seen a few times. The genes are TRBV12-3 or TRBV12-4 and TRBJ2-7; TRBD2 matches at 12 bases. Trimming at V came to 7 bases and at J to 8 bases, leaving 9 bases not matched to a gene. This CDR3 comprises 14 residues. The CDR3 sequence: CASTATSGSYQQYF. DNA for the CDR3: TGTGCCAGCACCGCGACTAGCGGGAGCTATCAGCAGTACTTC.

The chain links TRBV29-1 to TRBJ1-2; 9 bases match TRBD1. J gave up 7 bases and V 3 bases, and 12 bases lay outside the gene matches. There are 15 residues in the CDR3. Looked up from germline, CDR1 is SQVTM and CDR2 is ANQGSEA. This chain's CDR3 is CSVERSPGQGPGYTF. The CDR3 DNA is TGCAGCGTTGAGAGGAGTCCGGGACAGGGTCCTGGCTACACCTTC.

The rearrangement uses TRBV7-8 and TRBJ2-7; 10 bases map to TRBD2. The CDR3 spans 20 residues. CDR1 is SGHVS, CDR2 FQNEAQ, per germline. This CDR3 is CASSLPSWSGRASGSYDQYV. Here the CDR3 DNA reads TGTGCCAGCAGCTTACCGAGTTGGAGCGGGAGGGCCTCCGGCTCCTACGATCAGTACGTC.

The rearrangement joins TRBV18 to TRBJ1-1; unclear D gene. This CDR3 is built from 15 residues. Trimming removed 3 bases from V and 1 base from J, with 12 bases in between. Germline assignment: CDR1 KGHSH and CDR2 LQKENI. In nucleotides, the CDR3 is TGTGCCAGCTCACCTTTGCTGGGGAGGAACACTGAAGCTTTCTTT. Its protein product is CASSPLLGRNTEAFF. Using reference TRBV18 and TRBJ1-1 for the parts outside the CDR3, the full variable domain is NAGVMQNPRHLVRRRGQEARLRCSPMKGHSHVYWYRQLPEEGLKFMVYLQKENIIDESGMPKERFSAEFPKEGPSILRIQQVVRGDSAAYFCASSPLLGRNTEAFFGQGTRLTVV.

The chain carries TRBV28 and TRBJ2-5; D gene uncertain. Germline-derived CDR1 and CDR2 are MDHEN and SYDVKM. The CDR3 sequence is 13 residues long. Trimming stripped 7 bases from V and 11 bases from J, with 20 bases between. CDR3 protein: CASTNQPLVEQYF. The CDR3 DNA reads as TGTGCCAGCACCAATCAACCTTTGGTGGAGCAGTACTTC.

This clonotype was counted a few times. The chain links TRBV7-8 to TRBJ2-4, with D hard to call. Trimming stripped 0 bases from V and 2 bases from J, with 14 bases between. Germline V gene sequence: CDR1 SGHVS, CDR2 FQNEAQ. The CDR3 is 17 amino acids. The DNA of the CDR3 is TGTGCCAGCAGCTTAGCGCGGCGTCAGGATCCCAAAAACATTCAGTACTTC. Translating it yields CASSLARRQDPKNIQYF.

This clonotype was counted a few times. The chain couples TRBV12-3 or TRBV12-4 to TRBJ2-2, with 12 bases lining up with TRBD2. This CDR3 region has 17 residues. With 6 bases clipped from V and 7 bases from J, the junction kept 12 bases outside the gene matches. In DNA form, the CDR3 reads TGTGCCAGCAGCTCGCTTAGACTAGCGGGAGCGGTCGGGGAGCTGTTTTTT. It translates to CASSSLRLAGAVGELFF.

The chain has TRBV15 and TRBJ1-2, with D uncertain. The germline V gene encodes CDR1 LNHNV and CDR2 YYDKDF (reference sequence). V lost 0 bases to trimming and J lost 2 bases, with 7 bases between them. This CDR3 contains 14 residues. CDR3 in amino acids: CATSRDPTNYGYTF. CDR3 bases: TGTGCCACCAGCAGAGACCCTACAAACTATGGCTACACCTTC.

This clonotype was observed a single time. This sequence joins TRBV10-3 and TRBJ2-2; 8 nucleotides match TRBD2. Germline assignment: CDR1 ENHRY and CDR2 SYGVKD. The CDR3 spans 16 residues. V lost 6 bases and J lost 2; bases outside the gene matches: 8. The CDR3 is CAISPTSGLNTGELFF. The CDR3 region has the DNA TGTGCCATCAGCCCAACTAGCGGATTAAACACCGGGGAGCTGTTTTTT.